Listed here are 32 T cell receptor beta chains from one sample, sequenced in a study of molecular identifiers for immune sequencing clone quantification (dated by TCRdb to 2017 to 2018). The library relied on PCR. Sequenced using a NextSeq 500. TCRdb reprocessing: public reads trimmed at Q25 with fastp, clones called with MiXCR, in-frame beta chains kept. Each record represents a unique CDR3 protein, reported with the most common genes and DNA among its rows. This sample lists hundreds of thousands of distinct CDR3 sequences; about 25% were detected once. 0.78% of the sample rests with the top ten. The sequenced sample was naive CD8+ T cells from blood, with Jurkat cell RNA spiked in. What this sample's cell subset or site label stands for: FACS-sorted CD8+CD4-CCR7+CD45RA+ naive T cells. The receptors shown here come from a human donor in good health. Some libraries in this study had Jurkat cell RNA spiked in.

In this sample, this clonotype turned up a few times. CDR3 sequence reads: CASSQEKGWENTEAFF. Here the CDR3 DNA reads TGTGCCAGCAGCCAAGAGAAGGGATGGGAAAACACTGAAGCTTTCTTT. This rearrangement joins TRBV14 to TRBJ1-1; D is ambiguous. The V and J ends lost 0 bases and 2 bases respectively, with 13 bases between them. Germline V gene data show CDR1 as SGHDN and CDR2 as FVKESK. The CDR3 extends over 16 amino acids.

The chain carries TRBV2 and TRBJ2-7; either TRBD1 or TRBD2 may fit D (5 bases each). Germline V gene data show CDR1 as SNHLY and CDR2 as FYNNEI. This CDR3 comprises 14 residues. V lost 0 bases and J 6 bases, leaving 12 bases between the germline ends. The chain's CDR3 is CASSEAGTQIEQYF. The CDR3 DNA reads TGTGCCAGCAGTGAAGCAGGGACCCAGATCGAGCAGTACTTC.

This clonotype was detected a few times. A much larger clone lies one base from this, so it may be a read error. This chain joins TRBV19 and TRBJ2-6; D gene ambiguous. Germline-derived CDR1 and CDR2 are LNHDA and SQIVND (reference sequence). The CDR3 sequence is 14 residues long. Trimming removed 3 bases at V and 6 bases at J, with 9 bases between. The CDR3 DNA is TGTGCCAGTAGTATCGCGGCTGAGGCCAACGTCCTGACTTTC. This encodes CASSIAAEANVLTF.

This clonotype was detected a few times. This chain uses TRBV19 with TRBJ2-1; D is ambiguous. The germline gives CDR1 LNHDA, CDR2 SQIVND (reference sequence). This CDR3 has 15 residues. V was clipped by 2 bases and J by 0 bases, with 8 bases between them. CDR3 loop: CASSIRRDSYNEQFF. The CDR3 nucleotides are TGTGCCAGTAGTATACGGCGAGACTCCTACAATGAGCAGTTCTTC.

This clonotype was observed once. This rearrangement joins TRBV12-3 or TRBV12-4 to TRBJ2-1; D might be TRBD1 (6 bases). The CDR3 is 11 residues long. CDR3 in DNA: TGTGGAACAGGGATTGTGAATAAGCAGTTCTTC. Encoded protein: CGTGIVNKQFF.

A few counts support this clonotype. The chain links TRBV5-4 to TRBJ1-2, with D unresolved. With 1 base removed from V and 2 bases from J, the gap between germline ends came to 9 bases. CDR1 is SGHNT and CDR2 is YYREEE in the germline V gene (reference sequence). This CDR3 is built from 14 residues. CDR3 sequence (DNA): TGTGCCAGCAGCTTGAGAATAGCCAACTATGGCTACACCTTC. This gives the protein CASSLRIANYGYTF.

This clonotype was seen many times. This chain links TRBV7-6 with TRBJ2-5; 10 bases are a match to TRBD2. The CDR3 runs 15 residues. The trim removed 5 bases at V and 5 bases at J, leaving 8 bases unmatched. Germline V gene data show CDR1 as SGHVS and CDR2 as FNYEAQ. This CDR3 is CASSPSALAGETQYF. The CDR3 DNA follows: TGTGCCAGCAGCCCCTCAGCACTAGCGGGGGAGACCCAGTACTTC.

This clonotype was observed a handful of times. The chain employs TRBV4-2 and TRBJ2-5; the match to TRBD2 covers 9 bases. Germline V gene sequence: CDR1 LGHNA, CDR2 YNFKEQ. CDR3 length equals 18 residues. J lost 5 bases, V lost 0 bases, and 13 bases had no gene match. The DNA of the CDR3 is TGTGCCAGCAGCCAAGATCCCCGGCGGGAGGGGAGAGGGGAGACCCAGTACTTC. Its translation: CASSQDPRREGRGETQYF.

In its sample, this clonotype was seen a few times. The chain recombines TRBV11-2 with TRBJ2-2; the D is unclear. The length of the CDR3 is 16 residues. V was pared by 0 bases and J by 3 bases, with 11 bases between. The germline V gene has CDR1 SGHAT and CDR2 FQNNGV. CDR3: CASSLDQSEDTGELFF. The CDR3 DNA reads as TGTGCCAGCAGCTTAGATCAGTCCGAGGACACCGGGGAGCTGTTTTTT.

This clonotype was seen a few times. The CDR3 sequence is CASSQLDAYEQYF. DNA of the CDR3: TGCGCCAGCAGCCAACTGGACGCGTACGAGCAGTACTTC. The chain joins TRBV4-1 to TRBJ2-7; D is unresolved. There are 13 residues in the CDR3. Trimming stripped 2 bases from V and 4 bases from J, with 9 bases between. Looked up from germline, CDR1 is MGHRA and CDR2 is YSYEKL.

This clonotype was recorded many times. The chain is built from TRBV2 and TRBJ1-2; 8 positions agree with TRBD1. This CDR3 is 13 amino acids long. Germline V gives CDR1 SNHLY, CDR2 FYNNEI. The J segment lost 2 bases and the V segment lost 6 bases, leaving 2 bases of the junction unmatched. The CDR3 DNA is TGTGCCAGCAGGGGGACAGGAAACTATGGCTACACCTTC. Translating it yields CASRGTGNYGYTF. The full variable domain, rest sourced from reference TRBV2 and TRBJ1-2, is EPEVTQTPSHQVTQMGQEVILRCVPISNHLYFYWYRQILGQKVEFLVSFYNNEISEKSEIFDDQFSVERPDGSNFTLKIRSTKLEDSAMYFCASRGTGNYGYTFGSGTRLTVV.

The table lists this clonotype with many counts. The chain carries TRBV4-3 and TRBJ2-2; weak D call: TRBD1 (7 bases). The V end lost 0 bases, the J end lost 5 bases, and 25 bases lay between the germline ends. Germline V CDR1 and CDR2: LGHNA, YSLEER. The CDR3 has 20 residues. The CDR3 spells CASSQDLLLAGGSETGELFF. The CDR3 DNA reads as TGCGCCAGCAGCCAAGATCTACTACTGGCAGGGGGGTCGGAGACCGGGGAGCTGTTTTTT.

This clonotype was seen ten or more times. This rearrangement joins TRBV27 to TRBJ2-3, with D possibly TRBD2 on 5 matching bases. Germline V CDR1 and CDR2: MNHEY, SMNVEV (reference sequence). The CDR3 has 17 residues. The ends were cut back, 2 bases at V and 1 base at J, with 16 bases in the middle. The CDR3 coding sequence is TGTGCCAGCAGTTTACTGATTGGGCTAGCCGGCACAGATACGCAGTATTTT. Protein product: CASSLLIGLAGTDTQYF.

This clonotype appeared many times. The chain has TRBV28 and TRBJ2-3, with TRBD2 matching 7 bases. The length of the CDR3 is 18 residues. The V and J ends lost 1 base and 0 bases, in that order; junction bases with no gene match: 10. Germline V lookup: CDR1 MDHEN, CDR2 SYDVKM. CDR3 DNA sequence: TGTGCCAGCAGTTTATACACGGGAGGAGGTGGAAGCACAGATACGCAGTATTTT. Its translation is CASSLYTGGGGSTDTQYF.

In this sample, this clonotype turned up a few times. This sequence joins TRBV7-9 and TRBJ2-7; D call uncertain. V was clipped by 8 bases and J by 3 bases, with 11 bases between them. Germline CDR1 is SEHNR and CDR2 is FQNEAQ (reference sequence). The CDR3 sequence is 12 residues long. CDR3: CASSEGFYEQYF. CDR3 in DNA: TGTGCCAGCTCGGAAGGTTTCTACGAGCAGTACTTC.

This CDR3 reads CASGFIKRGRADTQYF. The CDR3 nucleotides are TGTGCTAGTGGTTTCATAAAGCGGGGGCGGGCAGATACGCAGTATTTT. The rearrangement links TRBV12-5 to TRBJ2-3; 8 bases match TRBD2. Germline-derived CDR1 and CDR2 are LGHNT and FRNRAP. V was pared by 3 bases and J by 4 bases, with 9 bases of the junction left unmatched. This CDR3 is built from 16 residues. The variable domain in full, with the rest retrieved from reference TRBV12-5 and TRBJ2-3, is DARVTQTPRHKVTEMGQEVTMRCQPILGHNTVFWYRQTMMQGLELLAYFRNRAPLDDSGMPKDRFSAEMPDATLATLKIQPSEPRDSAVYFCASGFIKRGRADTQYFGPGTRLTVL.

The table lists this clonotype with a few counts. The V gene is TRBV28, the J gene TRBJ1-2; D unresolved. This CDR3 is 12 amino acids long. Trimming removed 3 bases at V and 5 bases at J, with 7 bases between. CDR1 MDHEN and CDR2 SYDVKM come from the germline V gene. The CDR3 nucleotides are TGTGCCAGCAGTTTCGTTCTTTATGGCTACACCTTC. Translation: CASSFVLYGYTF.

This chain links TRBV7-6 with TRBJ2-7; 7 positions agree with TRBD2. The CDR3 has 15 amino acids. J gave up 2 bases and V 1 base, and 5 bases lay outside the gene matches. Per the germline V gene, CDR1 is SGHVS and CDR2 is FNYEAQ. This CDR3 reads CASSLGREATYEQYF. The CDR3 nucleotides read TGTGCCAGCAGCTTAGGCCGGGAGGCAACCTACGAGCAGTACTTC.

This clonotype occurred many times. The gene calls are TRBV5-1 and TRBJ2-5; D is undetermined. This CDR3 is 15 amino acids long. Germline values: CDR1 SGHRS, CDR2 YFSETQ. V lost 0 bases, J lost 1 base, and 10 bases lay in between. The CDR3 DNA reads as TGCGCCAGCAGCTTGGATTACGGCTTCCAAGAGACCCAGTACTTC. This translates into CASSLDYGFQETQYF.

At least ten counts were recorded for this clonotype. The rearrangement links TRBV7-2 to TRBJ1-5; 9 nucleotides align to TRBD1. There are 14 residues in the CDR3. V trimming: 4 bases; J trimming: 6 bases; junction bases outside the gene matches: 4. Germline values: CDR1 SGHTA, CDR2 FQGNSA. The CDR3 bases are TGTGCCAGCAGCTCTACAGGGGGCCGTCAGCCCCAGCATTTT. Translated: CASSSTGGRQPQHF.

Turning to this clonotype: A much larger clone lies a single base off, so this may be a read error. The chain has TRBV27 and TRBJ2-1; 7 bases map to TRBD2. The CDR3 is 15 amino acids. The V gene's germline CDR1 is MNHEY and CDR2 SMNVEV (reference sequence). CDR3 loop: CASSPRTRIYNDQFF. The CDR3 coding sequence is TGTGCCAGCAGTCCCCGGACTAGGATCTACAATGATCAGTTCTTC.

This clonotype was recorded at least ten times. This CDR3 is CASSQYKDPRDTQYF. The DNA of the CDR3 is TGTGCCAGCAGCCAATATAAGGACCCCAGGGATACGCAGTATTTT. This chain connects TRBV3-1 to TRBJ2-3; D uncertain. Germline CDR1 is LGHDT and CDR2 is YNNKEL (reference sequence). The ends were cut back, 2 bases at V and 6 bases at J, with 15 bases in the middle. The CDR3 has 15 residues.

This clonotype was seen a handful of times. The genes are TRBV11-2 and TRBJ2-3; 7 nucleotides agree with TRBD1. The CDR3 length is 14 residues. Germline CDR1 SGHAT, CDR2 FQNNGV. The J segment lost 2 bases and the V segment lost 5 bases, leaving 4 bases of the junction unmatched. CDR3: CASSRTGDTDTQYF. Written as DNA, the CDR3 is TGTGCCAGCAGCCGGACAGGAGACACAGATACGCAGTATTTT.

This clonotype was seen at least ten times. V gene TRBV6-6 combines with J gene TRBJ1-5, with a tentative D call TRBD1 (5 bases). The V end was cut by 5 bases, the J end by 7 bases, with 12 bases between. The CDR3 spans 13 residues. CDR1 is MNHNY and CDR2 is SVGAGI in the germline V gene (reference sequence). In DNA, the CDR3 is TGTGCCAGCAGTACGTCAGGGAACCAGCCCCAGCATTTT. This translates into CASSTSGNQPQHF.

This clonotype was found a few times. The CDR3 is CAIQSQSSYEQYF. The DNA of the CDR3 is TGTGCCATCCAATCCCAATCTTCCTACGAGCAGTACTTC. This chain uses TRBV7-9 with TRBJ2-7; D unresolved. V was cut by 10 bases and J by 1 base, with 14 bases left in between. The germline CDR1 and CDR2 sequences are SEHNR and FQNEAQ (reference sequence). This CDR3 comprises 13 residues.

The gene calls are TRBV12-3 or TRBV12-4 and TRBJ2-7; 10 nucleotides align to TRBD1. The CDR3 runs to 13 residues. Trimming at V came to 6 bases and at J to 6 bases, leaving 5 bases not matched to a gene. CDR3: CASSLGQGVEQYF. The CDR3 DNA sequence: TGTGCCAGCAGCCTTGGACAGGGGGTCGAGCAGTACTTC.

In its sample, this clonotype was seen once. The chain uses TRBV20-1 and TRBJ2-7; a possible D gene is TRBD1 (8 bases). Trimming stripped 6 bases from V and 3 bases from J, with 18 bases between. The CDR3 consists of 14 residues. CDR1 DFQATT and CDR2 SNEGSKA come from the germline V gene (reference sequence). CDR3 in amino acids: CSAGGTGLGYEQYF. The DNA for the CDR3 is TGCAGTGCGGGAGGGACAGGTCTGGGCTACGAGCAGTACTTC.

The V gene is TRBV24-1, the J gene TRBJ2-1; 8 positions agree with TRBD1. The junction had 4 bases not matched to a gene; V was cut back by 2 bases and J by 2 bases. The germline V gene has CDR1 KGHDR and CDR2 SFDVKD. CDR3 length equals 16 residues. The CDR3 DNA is TGTGCCACCAGTGATTCGACAGGGGAGGCCTACAATGAGCAGTTCTTC. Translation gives CATSDSTGEAYNEQFF.

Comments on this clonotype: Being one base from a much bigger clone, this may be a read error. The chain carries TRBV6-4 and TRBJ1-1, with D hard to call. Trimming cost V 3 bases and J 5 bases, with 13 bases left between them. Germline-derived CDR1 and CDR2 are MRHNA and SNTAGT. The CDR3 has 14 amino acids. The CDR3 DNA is TGTGCCAGCAGTGAGGTTTCTTTGAGGACTGAAGCTTTCTTT. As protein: CASSEVSLRTEAFF.

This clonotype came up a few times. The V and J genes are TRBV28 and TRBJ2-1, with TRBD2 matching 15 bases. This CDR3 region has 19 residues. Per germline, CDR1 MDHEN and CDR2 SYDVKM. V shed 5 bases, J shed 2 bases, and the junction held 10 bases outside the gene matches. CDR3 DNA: TGTGCCAGCAGTCAACGCGGGACTAGCGGGAGGTTACCCTACAATGAGCAGTTCTTC. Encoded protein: CASSQRGTSGRLPYNEQFF.

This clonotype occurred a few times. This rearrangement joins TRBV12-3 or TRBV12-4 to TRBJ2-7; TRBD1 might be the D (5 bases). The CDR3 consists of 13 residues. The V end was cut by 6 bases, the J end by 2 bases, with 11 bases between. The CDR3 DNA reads TGTGCCAGCAGCCACGGACATCCCTACGAGCAGTACTTC. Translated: CASSHGHPYEQYF.

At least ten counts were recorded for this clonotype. The CDR3 loop is CASRPDRNSGNTIYF. The CDR3 coding sequence is TGTGCCAGCAGACCTGACAGAAACTCTGGAAACACCATATATTTT. V usage is TRBV28 and J usage is TRBJ1-3; a weak D match, TRBD1 (5 bases). Per the germline V gene, CDR1 is MDHEN and CDR2 is SYDVKM. The CDR3 runs 15 residues. Trimming removed 6 bases from V and 0 bases from J, with 12 bases in between.